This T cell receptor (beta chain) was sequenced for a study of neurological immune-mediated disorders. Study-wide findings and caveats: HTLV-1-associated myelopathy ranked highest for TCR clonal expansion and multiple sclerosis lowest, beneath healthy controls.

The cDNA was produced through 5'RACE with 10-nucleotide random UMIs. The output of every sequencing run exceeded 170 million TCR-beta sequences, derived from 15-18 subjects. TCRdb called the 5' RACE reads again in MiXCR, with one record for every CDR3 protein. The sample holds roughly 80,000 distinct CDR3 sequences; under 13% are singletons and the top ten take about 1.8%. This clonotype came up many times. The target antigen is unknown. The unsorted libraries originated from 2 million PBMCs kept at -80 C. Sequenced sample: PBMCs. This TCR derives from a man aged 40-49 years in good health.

The CDR3 nucleotides are TGCAGTGCCCTGAGGGCAGGATCACTCCAAGAGACCCAGTACTTC. As protein: CSALRAGSLQETQYF. This sequence joins TRBV20-1 and TRBJ2-5, with D tentatively TRBD2 (5 bases). Germline V gene sequence: CDR1 DFQATT, CDR2 SNEGSKA (reference sequence). Trimming stripped 6 bases from V and 1 base from J, with 18 bases between. The CDR3 loop spans 15 amino acids.